The T cell receptor (beta chain) described here comes from a study of blood T cell repertoires in COVID-19. TCRdb's copy holds only in-frame clones and misses some; the assay was immunoSEQ multiplex PCR. The sample has approximately 120,000 clones, about 87% seen once. V was clipped by 4 bases and J by 7 bases, with 31 bases between them. This CDR3 comprises 19 residues. Looked up from germline, CDR1 is GTSNPN and CDR2 is SVGIG (reference sequence). This TCR came from a woman between 45 and 65 years old with acute or convalescent COVID-19. The sample taken for sequencing was peripheral blood. The V gene is TRBV30, the J gene TRBJ2-2; possible D gene TRBD1, 6 bases. CDR3 loop: CAWTKRGYEPTKRLGELFF. DNA of the CDR3: TGTGCCTGGACAAAAAGGGGGTACGAACCGACGAAAAGGCTCGGGGAGCTGTTTTTT.